Below, 15 T cell receptor beta chains from the same sample are listed, as sequenced in a study of T cells after yellow fever vaccination. TCRdb itself ran the 5' RACE reads through MiXCR, one entry per CDR3 protein. The sample has roughly 330,000 distinct CDR3 sequences; about 4% are singletons. Specimen: PBMCs, collected 5 days after the yellow fever booster vaccination. Receptor source: a young man who received the YFV17D yellow fever vaccine.

This chain joins TRBV29-1 and TRBJ2-5, with 10 bases lining up with TRBD2. The V and J ends lost 6 bases and 2 bases, in that order; junction bases with no gene match: 3. The germline V gene has CDR1 SQVTM and CDR2 ANQGSEA. This CDR3 is built from 13 residues. Here the CDR3 DNA reads TGCAGCGTAAGCGGGGGGGGGCAAGAGACCCAGTACTTC. It encodes CSVSGGGQETQYF.

This clonotype was recorded many times. The chain is built from TRBV6-5 and TRBJ1-6; the match to TRBD1 covers 7 bases. The germline gives CDR1 MNHEY, CDR2 SVGAGI. With 6 bases clipped from V and 7 bases from J, the junction kept 12 bases outside the gene matches. The CDR3 has 16 residues. CDR3 coding DNA: TGTGCCAGCAGATTGACAGGGAACGAGCGGAATTCACCCCTCCACTTT. Translated, it gives CASRLTGNERNSPLHF.

This clonotype was counted a few times. This sequence joins TRBV6-5 and TRBJ1-2, with D perhaps TRBD1 (6 bases). V gave up 5 bases and J gave up 6 bases, with 10 bases separating them. CDR3 length equals 12 residues. Looked up from germline, CDR1 is MNHEY and CDR2 is SVGAGI. Written as DNA, the CDR3 is TGTGCCAGCAGTGATCAGGGGAATGGCTACACCTTC. Protein sequence: CASSDQGNGYTF.

In its sample, this clonotype was seen a few times. The V and J genes are TRBV15 and TRBJ2-5, with TRBD2 matching 8 bases. The CDR3 totals 15 residues. V was pared by 1 base and J by 7 bases, with 8 bases of the junction left unmatched. Germline assignment: CDR1 LNHNV and CDR2 YYDKDF (reference sequence). The CDR3 sequence is CATSRVGGREGTQYF. CDR3 nucleotide sequence: TGTGCCACCAGCAGAGTGGGGGGCCGGGAGGGGACCCAGTACTTC.

The chain combines TRBV13 with TRBJ2-1, with 7 bases lining up with TRBD2. With V trimmed by 8 bases and J by 4 bases, 17 bases remained unmatched. This CDR3 has 17 residues. Germline V gene data show CDR1 as PRHDT and CDR2 as FYEKMQ (reference sequence). This chain's CDR3 is CASWSQQGGRTYNEQFF. CDR3 nucleotide sequence: TGTGCCAGCTGGTCCCAGCAGGGAGGGAGGACTTACAATGAGCAGTTCTTC. Drawing the rest from reference TRBV13 and TRBJ2-1, the complete variable domain is AAGVIQSPRHLIKEKRETATLKCYPIPRHDTVYWYQQGPGQDPQFLISFYEKMQSDKGSIPDRFSAQQFSDYHSELNMSSLELGDSALYFCASWSQQGGRTYNEQFFGPGTRLTVL.

This clonotype was seen a few times. The chain has TRBV20-1 and TRBJ2-7; D not certain. The V gene lost 3 bases and the J gene lost 2 bases, with 8 bases spanning the gap. Germline loops: CDR1 DFQATT, CDR2 SNEGSKA (reference sequence). This CDR3 spans 12 amino acids. The CDR3 nucleotides are TGCAGTGCTAGTGACAAAACCTACGAGCAGTACTTC. This encodes CSASDKTYEQYF.

This sequence joins TRBV7-9 and TRBJ1-2; no firm D call. The V end lost 5 bases, the J end lost 7 bases, and 14 bases lay between the germline ends. This CDR3 has 13 amino acids. Germline-derived CDR1 and CDR2 are SEHNR and FQNEAQ (reference sequence). CDR3 nucleotide sequence: TGTGCCAGCAGCCCCAGCGGCCAGTCTGGCTACACCTTC. Translating gives CASSPSGQSGYTF.

This clonotype was detected a few times. The gene calls are TRBV6-1 and TRBJ1-5; TRBD1 matches 7 bases. The junction had 3 bases not matched to a gene; V was cut back by 1 base and J by 3 bases. Germline V CDR1 and CDR2: MNHNS, SASEGT. The CDR3 spans 15 residues. The CDR3 loop reads CASSEGRGYNQPQHF. The DNA of the CDR3 is TGTGCCAGCAGTGAAGGCAGGGGGTACAATCAGCCCCAGCATTTT.

The rearrangement joins TRBV18 to TRBJ2-5; a possible D gene is TRBD1 (6 bases). The CDR3 spans 15 residues. The V and J ends lost 4 bases and 1 base respectively, with 13 bases between them. CDR1 and CDR2 from the germline V gene are KGHSH and LQKENI. CDR3 sequence: CASSRNRDTQETQYF. CDR3 bases: TGTGCCAGCTCACGAAACCGGGACACCCAAGAGACCCAGTACTTC.

The rearrangement joins TRBV9 to TRBJ1-5; D is ambiguous. Looked up from germline, CDR1 is SGDLS and CDR2 is YYNGEE. The length of the CDR3 is 14 residues. Trimming took 0 bases from V and 6 from J, leaving 10 bases between them. The CDR3 here is CASSVAGFGQPQHF. Written as DNA, the CDR3 is TGTGCCAGCAGCGTAGCGGGTTTCGGTCAGCCCCAGCATTTT.

V is TRBV6-2 or TRBV6-3 and J is TRBJ1-2; the D is unclear. CDR3 size: 14 residues. Per germline, CDR1 MNHEY and CDR2 SVGEGT. Deletions cut 2 bases from V and 4 bases from J, with 11 bases between. The CDR3 bases are TGTGCCAGCAGTTACACCGGACGGATCTATGGCTACACCTTC. This gives the protein CASSYTGRIYGYTF.

This clonotype was counted many times. The gene calls are TRBV7-3 and TRBJ2-2; TRBD2 might be the D (6 bases). V lost 6 bases, J lost 5 bases, and 13 bases lay in between. CDR3 size: 14 residues. Germline assignment: CDR1 SGHTA and CDR2 FQGTGA. CDR3 sequence reads: CASSYGGETGELFF. CDR3 DNA: TGTGCCAGCAGTTACGGAGGGGAAACCGGGGAGCTGTTTTTT.

This clonotype was recorded a few times. The chain uses TRBV11-1 and TRBJ2-3; 9 bases are a match to TRBD2. Looked up from germline, CDR1 is SGHAT and CDR2 is FQDESV (reference sequence). The CDR3 length is 16 residues. V shed 0 bases, J shed 1 base, and the junction held 2 bases outside the gene matches. CDR3 in DNA: TGTGCCAGCAGCTTAGCGGTAGCGGGAGGCACAGATACGCAGTATTTT. This gives the protein CASSLAVAGGTDTQYF.

The rearrangement uses TRBV6-5 and TRBJ2-3, with 14 bases identical to TRBD2. Germline-derived CDR1 and CDR2 are MNHEY and SVGAGI. This CDR3 has 16 residues. The junction had 10 bases not matched to a gene; V was cut back by 0 bases and J by 14 bases. The CDR3 nucleotides are TGTGCCAGCAGTTACTCCCAGACTAGCGGGGGGGCCCGGCTGTATTTT. It encodes CASSYSQTSGGARLYF.

This clonotype was seen only a few times. The CDR3 loop is CASSPEGGGRETQYF. The DNA for the CDR3 is TGTGCCAGCAGCCCAGAGGGGGGCGGCAGGGAGACCCAGTACTTC. The rearrangement links TRBV7-3 to TRBJ2-5; D possibly uses TRBD1 or TRBD2 (6 bases each). V was shortened by 5 bases and J by 5 bases, with 18 bases between the two germline ends. CDR3 length equals 15 residues. Germline values: CDR1 SGHTA, CDR2 FQGTGA.